What follows describes a single T cell receptor beta chain. This specimen comes from a study of blood T cell repertoires in COVID-19. Seattle patients were enrolled while actively infected and followed longitudinally. Germline values: CDR1 MGHRA, CDR2 YSYEKL. The CDR3 runs 17 residues. The V and J ends lost 0 bases and 5 bases, in that order; junction bases with no gene match: 7. Source study methods: Amplification of reference gene primers provided the estimated nucleated cell counts. The data were produced by immunoSEQ multiplex PCR, yet TCRdb's version contains in-frame clones alone and is incomplete. V and J calls and clone size are given by that table; D and trimming were obtained from the DNA. The table shows just over 250,000 clones, with approximately 89% occurring only once.

The sample comprised peripheral blood. The chain combines TRBV4-1 with TRBJ2-5, with 12 bases that match TRBD2. The source of this sequence is a woman in her 70s with COVID-19, enrolled during active disease. CDR3 sequence reads: CASSQEGLAGGTETQYF. The CDR3 nucleotides are TGCGCCAGCAGCCAAGAGGGTCTAGCGGGAGGGACGGAGACCCAGTACTTC.